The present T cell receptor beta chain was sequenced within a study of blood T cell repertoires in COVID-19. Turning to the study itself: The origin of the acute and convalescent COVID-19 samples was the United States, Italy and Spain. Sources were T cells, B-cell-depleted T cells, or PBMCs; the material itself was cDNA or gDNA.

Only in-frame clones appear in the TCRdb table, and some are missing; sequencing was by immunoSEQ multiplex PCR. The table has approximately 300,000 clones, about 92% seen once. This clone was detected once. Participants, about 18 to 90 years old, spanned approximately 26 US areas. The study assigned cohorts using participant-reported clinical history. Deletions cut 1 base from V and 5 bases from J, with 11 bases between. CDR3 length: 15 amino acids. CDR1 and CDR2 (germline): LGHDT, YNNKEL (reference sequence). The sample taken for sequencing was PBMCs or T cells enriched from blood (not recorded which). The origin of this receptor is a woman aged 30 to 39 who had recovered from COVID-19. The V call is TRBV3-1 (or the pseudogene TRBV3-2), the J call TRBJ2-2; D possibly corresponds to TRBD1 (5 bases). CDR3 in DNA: TGTGCCAGCAGCCAAGGACAGACCGGGACCGGGGAGCTGTTTTTT. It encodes CASSQGQTGTGELFF.